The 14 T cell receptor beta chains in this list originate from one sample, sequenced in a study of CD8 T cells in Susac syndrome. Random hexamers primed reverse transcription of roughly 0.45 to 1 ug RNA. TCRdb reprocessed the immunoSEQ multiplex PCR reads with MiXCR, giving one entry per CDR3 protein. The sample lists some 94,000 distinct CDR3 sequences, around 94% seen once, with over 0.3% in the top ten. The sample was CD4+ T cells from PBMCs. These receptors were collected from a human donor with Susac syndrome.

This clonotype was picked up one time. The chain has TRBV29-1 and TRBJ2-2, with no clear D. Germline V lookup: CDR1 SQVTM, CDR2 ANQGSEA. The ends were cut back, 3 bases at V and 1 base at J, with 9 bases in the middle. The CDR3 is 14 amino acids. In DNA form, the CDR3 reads TGCAGCGTTGATCTCGCAGGGAACACCGGGGAGCTGTTTTTT. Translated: CSVDLAGNTGELFF.

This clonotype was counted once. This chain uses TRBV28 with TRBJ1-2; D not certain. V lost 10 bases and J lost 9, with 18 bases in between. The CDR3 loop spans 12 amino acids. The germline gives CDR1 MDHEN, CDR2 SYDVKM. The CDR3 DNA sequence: TGTGCCATCAAAGGGTCCGGAGATCGCTACACCTTC. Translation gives CAIKGSGDRYTF.

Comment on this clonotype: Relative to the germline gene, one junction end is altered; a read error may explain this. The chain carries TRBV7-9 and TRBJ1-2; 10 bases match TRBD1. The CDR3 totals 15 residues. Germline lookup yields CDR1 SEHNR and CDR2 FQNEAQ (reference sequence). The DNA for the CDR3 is TGCGCCAGCAGCCAAATCGGGACAGGGGCAAATGGCTACACCTTC. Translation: CASSQIGTGANGYTF.

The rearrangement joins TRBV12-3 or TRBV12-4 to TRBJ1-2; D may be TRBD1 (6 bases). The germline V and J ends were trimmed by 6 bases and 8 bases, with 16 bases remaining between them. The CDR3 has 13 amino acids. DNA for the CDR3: TGTGCCAGCAGAGAAGGGGGGCTTCGAGGCTACACCTTC. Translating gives CASREGGLRGYTF.

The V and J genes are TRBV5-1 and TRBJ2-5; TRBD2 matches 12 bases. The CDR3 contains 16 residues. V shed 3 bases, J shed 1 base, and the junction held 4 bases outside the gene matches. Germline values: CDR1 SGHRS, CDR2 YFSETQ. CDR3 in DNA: TGCGCCAGCAGCTCCCTAGCGGGGGGGCGCCAAGAGACCCAGTACTTC. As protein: CASSSLAGGRQETQYF.

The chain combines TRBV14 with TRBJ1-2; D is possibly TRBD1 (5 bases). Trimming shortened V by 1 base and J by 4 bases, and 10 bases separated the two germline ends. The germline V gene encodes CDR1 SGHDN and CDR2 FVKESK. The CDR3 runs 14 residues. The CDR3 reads CASSQVPGPYGYTF. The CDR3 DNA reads TGTGCCAGCAGCCAAGTTCCAGGGCCCTATGGCTACACCTTC.

The CDR3 nucleotides are TGTGCCAGCAGCCACGGGACAAGGGGCCGCACTGAAGCTTTCTTT. Translation: CASSHGTRGRTEAFF. The chain carries TRBV6-6 and TRBJ1-1; the D gene is possibly TRBD1 (6 bases). Between the trimmed V and J ends, which lost 6 bases and 4 bases, there was a span of 18 bases. Germline assignment: CDR1 MNHNY and CDR2 SVGAGI (reference sequence). CDR3 length equals 15 residues.

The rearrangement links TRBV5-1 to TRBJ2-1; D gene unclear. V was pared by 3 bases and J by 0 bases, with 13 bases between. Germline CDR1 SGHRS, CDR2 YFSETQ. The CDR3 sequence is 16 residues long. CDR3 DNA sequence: TGCGCCAGCAGCTGGACGGTAATGAGCTCCTACAATGAGCAGTTCTTC. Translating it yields CASSWTVMSSYNEQFF.

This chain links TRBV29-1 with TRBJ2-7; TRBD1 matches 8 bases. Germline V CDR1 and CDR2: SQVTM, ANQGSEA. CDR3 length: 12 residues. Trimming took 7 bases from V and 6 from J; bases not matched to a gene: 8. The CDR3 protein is CSGGQGRGEQYF. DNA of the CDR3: TGCAGCGGTGGACAGGGAAGGGGCGAGCAGTACTTC.

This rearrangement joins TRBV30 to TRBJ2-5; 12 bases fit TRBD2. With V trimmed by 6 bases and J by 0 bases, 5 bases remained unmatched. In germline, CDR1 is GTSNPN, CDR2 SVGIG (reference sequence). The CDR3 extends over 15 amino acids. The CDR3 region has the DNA TGTGCCTGCAGACTAGCGGGAGCGTACCAAGAGACCCAGTACTTC. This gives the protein CACRLAGAYQETQYF.

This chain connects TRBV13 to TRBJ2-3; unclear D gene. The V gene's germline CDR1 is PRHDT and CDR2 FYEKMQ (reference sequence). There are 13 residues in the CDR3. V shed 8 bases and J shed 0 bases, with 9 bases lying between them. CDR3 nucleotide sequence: TGTGCCAGCGGCCTCGGCAGCACAGATACGCAGTATTTT. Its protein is CASGLGSTDTQYF.

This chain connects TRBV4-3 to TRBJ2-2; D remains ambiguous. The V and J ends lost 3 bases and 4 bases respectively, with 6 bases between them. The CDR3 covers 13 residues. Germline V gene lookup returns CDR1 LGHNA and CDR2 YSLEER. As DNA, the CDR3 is TGCGCCAGCAGCCAGGACCCCACCGGGGAGCTGTTTTTT. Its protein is CASSQDPTGELFF.

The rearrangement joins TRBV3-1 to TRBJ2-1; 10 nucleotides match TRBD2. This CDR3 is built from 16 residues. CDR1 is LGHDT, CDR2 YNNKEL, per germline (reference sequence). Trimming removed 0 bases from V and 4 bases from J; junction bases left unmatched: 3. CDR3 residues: CASSQEVAGGYNEQFF. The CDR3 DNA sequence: TGTGCCAGCAGCCAAGAAGTAGCGGGGGGTTACAATGAGCAGTTCTTC.

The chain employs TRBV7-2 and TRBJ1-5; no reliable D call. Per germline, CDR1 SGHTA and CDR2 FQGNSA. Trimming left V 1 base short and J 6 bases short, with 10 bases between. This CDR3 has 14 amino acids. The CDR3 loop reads CASSLGGAGQPQHF. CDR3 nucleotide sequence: TGTGCCAGCAGCTTAGGAGGCGCGGGTCAGCCCCAGCATTTT.